Here is one T cell receptor (beta chain) with its context. Clones were read by immunoSEQ multiplex PCR, and TCRdb kept only the in-frame ones, dropping some. The table shows 20,000 to 25,000 clones, with 83% occurring only once. Germline V gives CDR1 LGHDT, CDR2 YNNKEL (reference sequence). Trimming at V came to 4 bases and at J to 5 bases, leaving 2 bases not matched to a gene. The CDR3 covers 15 residues. This sample stems from a study of blood T cell repertoires in COVID-19. Sample: peripheral blood. The clonotype originates from a man aged 70 or older with acute or convalescent COVID-19. V is TRBV3-1 (or the pseudogene TRBV3-2) and J is TRBJ2-1, with 13 positions matching TRBD2. The CDR3 loop reads CASSPGLAGNNEQFF. The CDR3 nucleotides read TGTGCCAGCAGCCCGGGACTAGCGGGAAACAATGAGCAGTTCTTC.